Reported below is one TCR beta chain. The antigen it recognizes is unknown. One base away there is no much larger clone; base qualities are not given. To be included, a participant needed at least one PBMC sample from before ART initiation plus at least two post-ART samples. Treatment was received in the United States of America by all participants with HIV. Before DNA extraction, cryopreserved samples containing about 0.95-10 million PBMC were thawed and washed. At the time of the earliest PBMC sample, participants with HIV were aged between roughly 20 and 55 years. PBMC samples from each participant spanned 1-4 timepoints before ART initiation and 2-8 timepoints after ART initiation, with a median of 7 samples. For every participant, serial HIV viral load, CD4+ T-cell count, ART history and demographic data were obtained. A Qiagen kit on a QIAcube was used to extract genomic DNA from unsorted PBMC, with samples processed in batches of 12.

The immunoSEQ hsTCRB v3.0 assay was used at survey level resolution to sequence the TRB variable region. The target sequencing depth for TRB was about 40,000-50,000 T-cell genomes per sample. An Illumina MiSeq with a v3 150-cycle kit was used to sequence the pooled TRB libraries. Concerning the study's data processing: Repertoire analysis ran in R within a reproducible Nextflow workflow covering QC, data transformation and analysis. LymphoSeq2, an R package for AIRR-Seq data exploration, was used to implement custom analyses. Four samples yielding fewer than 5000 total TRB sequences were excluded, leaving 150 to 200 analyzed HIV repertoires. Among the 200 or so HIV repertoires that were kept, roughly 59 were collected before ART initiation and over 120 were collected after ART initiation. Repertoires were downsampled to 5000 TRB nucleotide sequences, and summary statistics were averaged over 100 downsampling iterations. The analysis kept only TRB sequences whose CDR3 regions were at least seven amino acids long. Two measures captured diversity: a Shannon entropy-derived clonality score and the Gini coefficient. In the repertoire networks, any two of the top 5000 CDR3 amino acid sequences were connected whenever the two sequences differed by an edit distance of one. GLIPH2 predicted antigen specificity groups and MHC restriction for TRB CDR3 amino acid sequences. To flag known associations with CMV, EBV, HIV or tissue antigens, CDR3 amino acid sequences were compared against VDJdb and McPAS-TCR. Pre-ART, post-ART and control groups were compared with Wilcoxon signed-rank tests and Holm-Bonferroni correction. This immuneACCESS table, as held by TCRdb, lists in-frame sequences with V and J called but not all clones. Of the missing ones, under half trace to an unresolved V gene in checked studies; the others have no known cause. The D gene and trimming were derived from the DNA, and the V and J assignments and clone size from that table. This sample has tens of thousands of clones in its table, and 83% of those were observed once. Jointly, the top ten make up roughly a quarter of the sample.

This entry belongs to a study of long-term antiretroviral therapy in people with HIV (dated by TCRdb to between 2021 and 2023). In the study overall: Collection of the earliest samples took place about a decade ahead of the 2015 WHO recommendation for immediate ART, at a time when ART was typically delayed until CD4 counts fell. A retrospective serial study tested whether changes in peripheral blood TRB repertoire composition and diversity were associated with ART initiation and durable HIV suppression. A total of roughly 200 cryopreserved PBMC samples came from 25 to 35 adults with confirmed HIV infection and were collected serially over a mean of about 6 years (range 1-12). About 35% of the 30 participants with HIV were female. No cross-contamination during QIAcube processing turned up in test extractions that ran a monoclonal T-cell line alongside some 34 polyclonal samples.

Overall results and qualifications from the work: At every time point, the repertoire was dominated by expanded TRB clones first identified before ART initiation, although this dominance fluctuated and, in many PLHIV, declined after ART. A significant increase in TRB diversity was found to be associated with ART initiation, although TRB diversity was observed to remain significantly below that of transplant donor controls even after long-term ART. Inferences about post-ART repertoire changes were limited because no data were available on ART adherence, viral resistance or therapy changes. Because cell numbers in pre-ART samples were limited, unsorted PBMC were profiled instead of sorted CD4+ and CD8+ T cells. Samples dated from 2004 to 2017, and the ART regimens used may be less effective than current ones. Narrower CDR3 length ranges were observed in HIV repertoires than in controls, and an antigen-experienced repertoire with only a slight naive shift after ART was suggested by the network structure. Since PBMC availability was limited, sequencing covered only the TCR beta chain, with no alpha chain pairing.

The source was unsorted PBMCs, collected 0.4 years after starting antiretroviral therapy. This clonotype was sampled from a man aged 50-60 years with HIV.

The nucleotides read TGTGCCAGCAGGCCCTCAGGACAGGGGGCTGGAAACACCATATATTTT. Its protein reads: CASRPSGQGAGNTIYF. Here the chain combines TRBV28 and TRBJ1-3, with 10 bases in between that match TRBD1. Measured from the cysteine to the phenylalanine, the CDR3 is 16 residues long. The DNA shown is the 48-base CDR3, in frame from base 1. As encoded in the germline V gene, CDR1 is MDHEN while CDR2 is SYDVKM. Here V drops 6 bases and J drops 2 bases, and the junction holds 7 bases not matched to any gene.